The 22 T cell receptor beta chains below all came from one sample that was sequenced in a study of T cell repertoires in cytomegalovirus infection. Via MiXCR, TCRdb re-called the reads, giving one row per CDR3 protein. In the table there are about 160,000 distinct CDR3 sequences, about 20% of which are singletons. Antigens for these TCRs are unknown. The sequences come from CD8+ T cells from cultured PBMCs, collected from culture after CMV antigen stimulation. These receptors were obtained from a human donor in good health (CMV status not recorded). Some clones in this sample may be carry-over from other donors' samples.

The rearrangement links TRBV27 to TRBJ2-1; unclear D gene. V shed 3 bases and J shed 5 bases, with 8 bases lying between them. Germline CDR1 reads MNHEY; CDR2 reads SMNVEV (reference sequence). The CDR3 has 13 residues. The CDR3 sequence is CASSFPLDNEQFF. The CDR3, as DNA: TGTGCCAGCAGTTTCCCTCTCGACAATGAGCAGTTCTTC.

In DNA, the CDR3 is TGTGCCAGCAGCCCCCTGGAGGGATCCCACCCAGATACGCAGTATTTT. This gives the protein CASSPLEGSHPDTQYF. This rearrangement joins TRBV7-2 to TRBJ2-3, with D perhaps TRBD2 (6 bases). Looked up from germline, CDR1 is SGHTA and CDR2 is FQGNSA. Trimming took 5 bases from V and 4 from J, leaving 19 bases between them. This CDR3 is built from 16 residues. Supplemented by reference TRBV7-2 and TRBJ2-3, the full variable domain reads GAGVSQSPSNKVTEKGKDVELRCDPISGHTALYWYRQSLGQGLEFLIYFQGNSAPDKSGLPSDRFSAERTGGSVSTLTIQRTQQEDSAVYLCASSPLEGSHPDTQYFGPGTRLTVL.

This clonotype has just a few counts. The chain carries TRBV6-6 and TRBJ2-7; tentatively, D is TRBD1 (6 bases). Trimming took 6 bases from V and 2 from J, leaving 17 bases between them. From germline, CDR1 is MNHNY and CDR2 SVGAGI (reference sequence). The CDR3 covers 15 residues. DNA of the CDR3: TGTGCCAGCAGCCTCAGGGGTTTATCCACCTACGAGCAGTACTTC. Protein product: CASSLRGLSTYEQYF.

In its sample, this clonotype was seen many times. The chain has TRBV6-5 and TRBJ1-2; D not certain. Germline V gene data show CDR1 as MNHEY and CDR2 as SVGAGI. V lost 2 bases, J lost 2 bases, and 6 bases lay in between. The CDR3 consists of 13 residues. CDR3 region: CASSYGPNYGYTF. The CDR3 DNA is TGTGCCAGCAGTTACGGGCCGAACTATGGCTACACCTTC.

This clonotype turned up a few times. This chain uses TRBV5-5 with TRBJ2-3; 7 positions agree with TRBD1. The ends lost 4 bases at V and 6 bases at J; junction bases unmatched: 17. This CDR3 has 17 residues. Germline values: CDR1 SGHKS, CDR2 YYEKEE (reference sequence). CDR3: CASSTVGAGTVADTQYF. Here the CDR3 DNA reads TGTGCCAGCAGCACGGTTGGAGCCGGGACAGTGGCCGATACGCAGTATTTT.

This clonotype was observed at least ten times. V gene TRBV7-2 combines with J gene TRBJ2-7; 9 bases match TRBD1. CDR3 length: 14 amino acids. The V segment lost 5 bases and the J segment 3 bases; nucleotides outside the gene matches: 5. Per germline, CDR1 SGHTA and CDR2 FQGNSA. CDR3 sequence: CASSRGQGLYEQYF. For the CDR3, the DNA is TGTGCCAGCAGCCGGGGACAGGGCCTCTACGAGCAGTACTTC.

This clonotype was counted between two and nine times. This rearrangement joins TRBV6-2 or TRBV6-3 to TRBJ1-1; D gene ambiguous. This CDR3 is built from 20 residues. Germline assignment: CDR1 MNHEY and CDR2 SVGEGT. V shed 2 bases and J shed 4 bases, with 29 bases lying between them. The CDR3 here is CASSYRDLGSSGPDGTEAFF. The CDR3 DNA follows: TGTGCCAGCAGTTACCGAGACCTCGGGAGCAGTGGACCTGATGGCACTGAAGCTTTCTTT.

Only a few counts were recorded for this clonotype. The chain recombines TRBV7-8 with TRBJ2-7; D could derive from TRBD1 or TRBD2 (5 bases each). V was pared by 1 base and J by 0 bases, with 13 bases between. The germline V gene has CDR1 SGHVS and CDR2 FQNEAQ. The CDR3 has 16 amino acids. The DNA of the CDR3 is TGTGCCAGCAGCTTAGGGGGACGCCGGAGCTCCTACGAGCAGTACTTC. Protein sequence: CASSLGGRRSSYEQYF. The full variable domain, its missing parts supplied by reference TRBV7-8 and TRBJ2-7, is GAGVSQSPRYKVAKRGQDVALRCDPISGHVSLFWYQQALGQGPEFLTYFQNEAQLDKSGLPSDRFFAERPEGSVSTLKIQRTQQEDSAVYLCASSLGGRRSSYEQYFGPGTRLTVT.

A note on this clonotype: The junction departs from germline at one end; a sequencing error may be responsible. The chain has TRBV29-1 and TRBJ2-1, with 13 bases aligning to TRBD2. Germline-derived CDR1 and CDR2 are SQVTM and ANQGSEA. The CDR3 sequence is 14 residues long. CDR3 nucleotide sequence: TGCAGCCTTGAGAAGGGACTAGCGGGGAATGAGCAGTTCTTC. Translated: CSLEKGLAGNEQFF.

This clonotype was seen a few times. The rearrangement joins TRBV7-2 to TRBJ1-4, with D unresolved. The germline V gene encodes CDR1 SGHTA and CDR2 FQGNSA. V lost 5 bases and J lost 0, with 16 bases in between. The CDR3 is made up of 17 amino acids. CDR3 sequence: CASSPLGRDATNEKLFF. The CDR3 nucleotides read TGTGCCAGCAGCCCCCTTGGGCGTGATGCAACTAATGAAAAACTGTTTTTT. Drawing the rest from reference TRBV7-2 and TRBJ1-4, the complete variable domain is GAGVSQSPSNKVTEKGKDVELRCDPISGHTALYWYRQSLGQGLEFLIYFQGNSAPDKSGLPSDRFSAERTGGSVSTLTIQRTQQEDSAVYLCASSPLGRDATNEKLFFGSGTQLSVL.

This clonotype came up a few times. The rearrangement links TRBV9 to TRBJ1-3; D gene uncertain. Trimming cost V 3 bases and J 0 bases, with 10 bases left between them. Germline CDR1 reads SGDLS; CDR2 reads YYNGEE. This CDR3 contains 15 residues. In nucleotides, the CDR3 is TGTGCCAGCAGCGCACGACTGGACTCTGGAAACACCATATATTTT. Residues: CASSARLDSGNTIYF.

Many counts were recorded for this clonotype. The gene calls are TRBV12-3 or TRBV12-4 and TRBJ2-2; perhaps TRBD1 as D (6 bases). The CDR3 runs to 16 residues. The ends were cut back, 4 bases at V and 0 bases at J, with 12 bases in the middle. CDR3 DNA: TGTGCCAGCAGTTCCCGGGACACTACGAACACCGGGGAGCTGTTTTTT. Amino acids: CASSSRDTTNTGELFF.

The chain carries TRBV7-2 and TRBJ1-6; perhaps TRBD1 as D (5 bases). This CDR3 spans 20 amino acids. V was cut by 1 base and J by 4 bases, with 23 bases left in between. Germline V lookup: CDR1 SGHTA, CDR2 FQGNSA. CDR3 residues: CASSLVRGEKGGSYNSPLHF. In DNA, the CDR3 is TGTGCCAGCAGCTTAGTTCGAGGGGAGAAGGGAGGGAGTTATAATTCACCCCTCCACTTT.

This clonotype was observed at least ten times. V and J are TRBV20-1 and TRBJ1-1; D is uncertain. The CDR3 contains 13 residues. With 6 bases removed from V and 0 bases from J, the gap between germline ends came to 11 bases. Per the germline V gene, CDR1 is DFQATT and CDR2 is SNEGSKA (reference sequence). The CDR3 DNA follows: TGCAGTGCCACAGACCAGATGAACACTGAAGCTTTCTTT. It yields the protein CSATDQMNTEAFF.

This chain links TRBV7-6 with TRBJ1-3; 8 positions agree with TRBD1. CDR3 size: 18 residues. The V gene end was trimmed by 4 bases and the J gene end by 0 bases; junction bases not matched to a gene: 11. The germline V gene has CDR1 SGHVS and CDR2 FNYEAQ. CDR3 in amino acids: CASSSYPTGDLSGNTIYF. CDR3 in DNA: TGTGCCAGCAGCTCATACCCGACAGGGGACCTCTCTGGAAACACCATATATTTT. Filled out from reference TRBV7-6 and TRBJ1-3, the complete variable domain reads GAGVSQSPRYKVTKRGQDVALRCDPISGHVSLYWYRQALGQGPEFLTYFNYEAQQDKSGLPNDRFSAERPEGSISTLTIQRTEQRDSAMYRCASSSYPTGDLSGNTIYFGEGSWLTVV.

The rearrangement uses TRBV6-2 or TRBV6-3 and TRBJ2-1, with a possible D match to TRBD2 (7 bases). The CDR3 sequence is 15 residues long. Trimming removed 6 bases from V and 0 bases from J, with 12 bases in between. The germline V gene has CDR1 MNHEY and CDR2 SVGEGT. This chain's CDR3 is CASSKGGASYNEQFF. As DNA, the CDR3 is TGTGCCAGCAGCAAAGGGGGGGCCTCCTACAATGAGCAGTTCTTC.

The table lists this clonotype with a few counts. The chain links TRBV4-1 to TRBJ2-7; possibly TRBD1 for D (6 bases). V lost 0 bases, J lost 0 bases, and 12 bases lay in between. The CDR3 consists of 16 residues. The V gene's germline CDR1 is MGHRA and CDR2 YSYEKL. CDR3 sequence: CASSQERDKSSYEQYF. CDR3 sequence (DNA): TGCGCCAGCAGCCAAGAACGGGACAAAAGCTCCTACGAGCAGTACTTC.

The genes are TRBV6-1 and TRBJ2-5; 7 nucleotides match TRBD2. J lost 2 bases, V lost 6 bases, and 6 bases had no gene match. Germline CDR1 and CDR2: MNHNS and SASEGT. CDR3 length equals 14 residues. The CDR3 region is CASRVTSEQETQYF. DNA of the CDR3: TGTGCCAGCAGGGTAACTAGCGAACAAGAGACCCAGTACTTC.

The chain uses TRBV30 and TRBJ2-4; TRBD2 might be the D (5 bases). This CDR3 spans 17 amino acids. Germline V lookup: CDR1 GTSNPN, CDR2 SVGIG (reference sequence). Trimming removed 2 bases at V and 3 bases at J, with 20 bases between. The CDR3 here is CAWSPPDPGRDKNIQYF. In DNA, the CDR3 is TGTGCCTGGAGTCCCCCTGACCCGGGAAGGGACAAAAACATTCAGTACTTC.

This rearrangement joins TRBV11-3 to TRBJ1-1; 7 nucleotides line up with TRBD1. The CDR3 spans 14 residues. Germline lookup yields CDR1 SGHNT and CDR2 YENEEA. After removal of 2 bases from V and 3 bases from J, the junction contained 3 bases not matched to a gene. The CDR3 here is CASSLHRGDTEAFF. The CDR3 DNA is TGTGCCAGCAGCTTACACAGGGGCGACACTGAAGCTTTCTTT. Using reference TRBV11-3 and TRBJ1-1 for the parts outside the CDR3, the full variable domain is EAGVVQSPRYKIIEKKQPVAFWCNPISGHNTLYWYLQNLGQGPELLIRYENEEAVDDSQLPKDRFSAERLKGVDSTLKIQPAELGDSAVYLCASSLHRGDTEAFFGQGTRLTVV.

This rearrangement joins TRBV7-8 to TRBJ2-2; the D gene is possibly TRBD2 (7 bases). Trimming shortened V by 4 bases and J by 1 base, and 10 bases separated the two germline ends. The CDR3 is made up of 15 amino acids. CDR1 is SGHVS and CDR2 is FQNEAQ in the germline V gene. CDR3 loop: CASSYREGNTGELFF. CDR3 in DNA: TGTGCCAGCAGCTACAGGGAGGGGAACACCGGGGAGCTGTTTTTT.

The chain recombines TRBV7-2 with TRBJ2-3, with 12 bases fitting TRBD2. Germline CDR1 and CDR2: SGHTA and FQGNSA. The CDR3 has 17 residues. The trim removed 0 bases at V and 4 bases at J, leaving 5 bases unmatched. The chain's CDR3 is CASSLALAGGRSDTQYF. CDR3 sequence (DNA): TGTGCCAGCAGCTTAGCGCTAGCGGGGGGGCGATCAGATACGCAGTATTTT.